The text below deals with one T cell receptor (beta chain). At one end, the junction sequence differs from germline, possibly due to a read error. For a library built for alpha chains, this beta chain is a stray read; little rests on its size. This sample's time point: sample taken at primary tumor resection. The authors sequenced whole RNA from tumor, nontumor lung or frozen PBMC without sorting. Donation came from around 72 patients with untreated early-stage non-small cell lung cancer. The data were obtained in a study of spatial heterogeneity in lung cancer. TCRdb passed the 5' RACE reads through MiXCR, listing each CDR3 protein once. The sample holds around 7,000 distinct CDR3 sequences; around 7% are singletons and the top ten take about three quarters. This CDR3 comprises 17 residues. Germline V CDR1 and CDR2: MGHRA, YSYEKL.

Sequencing used PBMCs, obtained at surgery. This clonotype was obtained from a male donor with early-stage non-small cell lung cancer. The gene calls are TRBV4-1 and TRBJ2-1; TRBD2 aligns across 7 bases. CDR3 DNA sequence: TGCGCCAGCAGCCAAGTGGCGGGAGCGCGGTCCTACAATAAGCAGTTCTTC. Its translation is CASSQVAGARSYNKQFF.